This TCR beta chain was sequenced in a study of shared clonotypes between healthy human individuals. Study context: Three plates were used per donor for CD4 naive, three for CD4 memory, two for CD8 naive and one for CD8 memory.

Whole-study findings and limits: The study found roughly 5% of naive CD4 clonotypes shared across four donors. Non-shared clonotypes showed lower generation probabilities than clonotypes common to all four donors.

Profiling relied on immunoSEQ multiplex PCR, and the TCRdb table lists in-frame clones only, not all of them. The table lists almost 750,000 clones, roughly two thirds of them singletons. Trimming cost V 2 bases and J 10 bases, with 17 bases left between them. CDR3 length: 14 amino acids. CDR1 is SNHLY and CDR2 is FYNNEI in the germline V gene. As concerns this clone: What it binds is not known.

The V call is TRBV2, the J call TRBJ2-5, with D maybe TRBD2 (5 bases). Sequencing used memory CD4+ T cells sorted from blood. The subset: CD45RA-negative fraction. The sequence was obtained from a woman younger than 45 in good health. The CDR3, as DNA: TGTGCCAGCAGTGAATCAAGCTTTTCCGGGGTCCAGTACTTC. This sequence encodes CASSESSFSGVQYF.